These 28 T cell receptor beta chains were sequenced from one sample in a study of radiation and T cells in renal cell carcinoma. Time point in this sample: blood 4 weeks post-SBRT, at nephrectomy. The treatment: 15 Gy SBRT to primary tumor, nephrectomy 4 weeks later. The data were produced by immunoSEQ multiplex PCR, yet TCRdb's version contains in-frame clones alone and is incomplete. Among fewer than 80,000 clones, less than 85% were seen once, and the ten largest hold approximately 2.3%. The material sequenced was blood, taken from a patient whose treatment included radiotherapy and nephrectomy. These receptors were collected from a woman aged 60-75 years with renal cell carcinoma.

The CDR3 DNA reads TGCGCCAGCAGCTTGTTTTCCAGCGGGGGGCAAGAGACCCAGTACTTC. Encoded protein: CASSLFSSGGQETQYF. The V and J genes are TRBV5-1 and TRBJ2-5; 9 bases agree with TRBD2. The germline V gene has CDR1 SGHRS and CDR2 YFSETQ. The CDR3 is made up of 16 amino acids. V was clipped by 1 base and J by 2 bases; unmatched bases: 6.

The V gene is TRBV4-2, the J gene TRBJ2-1, with 9 bases that match TRBD2. CDR1 and CDR2 from the germline V gene are LGHNA and YNFKEQ. This CDR3 has 16 amino acids. With V trimmed by 0 bases and J by 7 bases, 7 bases remained unmatched. CDR3 DNA sequence: TGTGCCAGCAGCCAAGATGGGGCGGGAGGGCGGAATGAGCAGTTCTTC. The encoded protein is CASSQDGAGGRNEQFF.

The V gene is TRBV7-6, the J gene TRBJ2-2; weak D call: TRBD1 (5 bases). This CDR3 is 17 amino acids long. V dropped 5 bases and J dropped 1 base, with 17 bases sitting between them. Germline assignment: CDR1 SGHVS and CDR2 FNYEAQ. For the CDR3, the DNA is TGTGCCAGCAGCGGCCCGACGGACAATTGGAACACCGGGGAGCTGTTTTTT. Translated: CASSGPTDNWNTGELFF.

The genes are TRBV19 and TRBJ2-7; D remains ambiguous. The CDR3 loop spans 15 amino acids. V was shortened by 5 bases and J by 0 bases, with 14 bases between the two germline ends. Germline-derived CDR1 and CDR2 are LNHDA and SQIVND (reference sequence). This CDR3 reads CASSPSSVISYEQYF. DNA of the CDR3: TGTGCCAGTAGTCCCTCCTCCGTAATCTCCTACGAGCAGTACTTC.

The DNA for the CDR3 is TGCGCCAGCAGCTTGGTTGTGGGACAGGGAAGCTACGAGCAGTACTTC. This sequence encodes CASSLVVGQGSYEQYF. The genes are TRBV5-1 and TRBJ2-7; 9 positions match TRBD1. From germline, CDR1 is SGHRS and CDR2 YFSETQ. This CDR3 spans 16 amino acids. V was clipped by 0 bases and J by 3 bases; unmatched bases: 7.

This chain uses TRBV5-1 with TRBJ2-7; the match to TRBD2 covers 10 bases. Losses at the gene ends were 4 bases for V and 7 bases for J; bases not matched to a gene: 17. Per the germline V gene, CDR1 is SGHRS and CDR2 is YFSETQ. The CDR3 sequence is 17 residues long. The CDR3 reads CASSVPTSGLDWKEQYF. The DNA of the CDR3 is TGCGCCAGCAGCGTCCCGACTAGCGGGTTGGACTGGAAGGAGCAGTACTTC.

The V and J genes are TRBV7-6 and TRBJ1-1; 10 bases are shared with TRBD1. Germline assignment: CDR1 SGHVS and CDR2 FNYEAQ. The CDR3 contains 17 residues. With 5 bases clipped from V and 4 bases from J, the junction kept 13 bases outside the gene matches. The chain's CDR3 is CASSRHQPGQGITEAFF. For the CDR3, the DNA is TGTGCCAGCAGCCGACATCAACCGGGACAGGGGATCACTGAAGCTTTCTTT.

The rearrangement uses TRBV4-3 and TRBJ2-6, with unresolved D. The germline gives CDR1 LGHNA, CDR2 YSLEER. The V end lost 2 bases, the J end lost 2 bases, and 4 bases lay between the germline ends. This CDR3 is built from 14 residues. The CDR3 DNA is TGCGCCAGCAGCCAAAAGGCTGGGGCCAACGTCCTGACTTTC. Its translation: CASSQKAGANVLTF.

In this sample, this clone turned up once. V is TRBV7-9 and J is TRBJ2-5; D gene uncertain. Germline V gene lookup returns CDR1 SEHNR and CDR2 FQNEAQ (reference sequence). CDR3 size: 15 residues. V lost 5 bases, J lost 1 base, and 14 bases lay in between. The CDR3 coding sequence is TGTGCCAGCAGCCCTTCCACGGGCCGCCAAGAGACCCAGTACTTC. Translation: CASSPSTGRQETQYF. Using reference TRBV7-9 and TRBJ2-5 for the parts outside the CDR3, the full variable domain is DTGVSQNPRHKITKRGQNVTFRCDPISEHNRLYWYRQTLGQGPEFLTYFQNEAQLEKSRLLSDRFSAERPKGSFSTLEIQRTEQGDSAMYLCASSPSTGRQETQYFGPGTRLLVL.

This chain links TRBV18 with TRBJ1-2; the match to TRBD1 covers 7 bases. V gave up 6 bases and J gave up 5 bases; unmatched junction bases: 12. Germline CDR1 is KGHSH and CDR2 is LQKENI. This CDR3 has 15 residues. The CDR3 reads CASSPDRDFGYGYTF. The CDR3 nucleotides read TGTGCCAGCTCGCCCGACAGGGATTTCGGATATGGCTACACCTTC. Variable domain in full (rest from reference TRBV18 and TRBJ1-2): NAGVMQNPRHLVRRRGQEARLRCSPMKGHSHVYWYRQLPEEGLKFMVYLQKENIIDESGMPKERFSAEFPKEGPSILRIQQVVRGDSAAYFCASSPDRDFGYGYTFGSGTRLTVV.

This clone was seen once. The CDR3, as DNA: TGTGCCAGCAGTTTATATAGCGGGACAGGGGGCAGGGGTAATGAAAAACTGTTTTTT. The encoded protein is CASSLYSGTGGRGNEKLFF. The rearrangement uses TRBV27 and TRBJ1-4; TRBD1 matches 12 bases. The V segment lost 1 base and the J segment 4 bases; nucleotides outside the gene matches: 10. There are 19 residues in the CDR3. Germline CDR1 reads MNHEY; CDR2 reads SMNVEV (reference sequence).

The chain couples TRBV19 to TRBJ2-7; TRBD2 matches at 12 bases. This CDR3 has 15 amino acids. V trimming: 7 bases; J trimming: 5 bases; junction bases outside the gene matches: 9. The germline V gene encodes CDR1 LNHDA and CDR2 SQIVND (reference sequence). CDR3 in DNA: TGTGCCAGTACCAACCTAGCGGGAGGGCCGAACGAGCAGTACTTC. Protein product: CASTNLAGGPNEQYF.

The chain links TRBV27 to TRBJ2-7, with D possibly matching TRBD2 (5 bases). Deletions cut 5 bases from V and 1 base from J, with 12 bases between. The germline V gene encodes CDR1 MNHEY and CDR2 SMNVEV (reference sequence). The CDR3 length is 14 residues. The CDR3 sequence is CASSPRTPSYEQYF. The CDR3 DNA is TGTGCCAGCAGTCCAAGGACTCCTTCCTACGAGCAGTACTTC.

This rearrangement joins TRBV13 to TRBJ1-1, with a possible D match to TRBD1 (5 bases). This CDR3 contains 15 residues. The V end was cut by 0 bases, the J end by 1 base, with 9 bases between. The V gene's germline CDR1 is PRHDT and CDR2 FYEKMQ (reference sequence). The CDR3 spells CASSLGLGGNTEAFF. Written as DNA, the CDR3 is TGTGCCAGCAGCTTAGGCCTGGGGGGGAACACTGAAGCTTTCTTT.

V is TRBV2 and J is TRBJ2-1; 16 positions match TRBD2. V lost 6 bases and J lost 1; bases outside the gene matches: 6. Per germline, CDR1 SNHLY and CDR2 FYNNEI. The CDR3 loop spans 18 amino acids. As DNA, the CDR3 is TGTGCCAGCAGCGCGGGACTAGCGGGGGGGCCTTCCTACAATGAGCAGTTCTTC. This sequence encodes CASSAGLAGGPSYNEQFF. Full variable domain (rest looked up from reference TRBV2 and TRBJ2-1): EPEVTQTPSHQVTQMGQEVILRCVPISNHLYFYWYRQILGQKVEFLVSFYNNEISEKSEIFDDQFSVERPDGSNFTLKIRSTKLEDSAMYFCASSAGLAGGPSYNEQFFGPGTRLTVL.

This chain links TRBV2 with TRBJ2-1, with 7 bases lining up with TRBD2. This CDR3 region has 14 residues. Losses at the gene ends were 4 bases for V and 9 bases for J; bases not matched to a gene: 9. CDR1 and CDR2 from the germline V gene are SNHLY and FYNNEI. The chain's CDR3 is CASSGTSEVVEQFF. For the CDR3, the DNA is TGTGCCAGCAGTGGGACTAGTGAAGTTGTTGAGCAGTTCTTC.

The chain has TRBV27 and TRBJ2-7; unclear D gene. The V end was cut by 8 bases, the J end by 3 bases, with 14 bases between. CDR1 is MNHEY and CDR2 is SMNVEV in the germline V gene (reference sequence). The CDR3 totals 13 residues. The CDR3 DNA reads TGTGCCAGCCCCGGCACCCCAGGCTACGAGCAGTACTTC. This codes for CASPGTPGYEQYF.

J is TRBJ1-3 and V is TRBV5-1, with 7 bases lining up with TRBD1. This CDR3 region has 16 residues. From germline, CDR1 is SGHRS and CDR2 YFSETQ. The V and J ends lost 4 bases and 0 bases, in that order; junction bases with no gene match: 7. The CDR3 coding sequence is TGCGCCAGCAGCATTCGACAGGGAGACTCTGGAAACACCATATATTTT. Amino acid sequence: CASSIRQGDSGNTIYF.

This chain joins TRBV6-5 and TRBJ1-1, with 8 bases fitting TRBD1. The germline CDR1 and CDR2 sequences are MNHEY and SVGAGI. The length of the CDR3 is 13 residues. V lost 5 bases and J lost 2; bases outside the gene matches: 1. CDR3 coding DNA: TGTGCCAGCAGTGACAGGGGAAACACTGAAGCTTTCTTT. Amino acid sequence: CASSDRGNTEAFF.

This clone has a single count. This chain links TRBV29-1 with TRBJ2-3; D is ambiguous. This CDR3 is built from 11 residues. V lost 7 bases and J lost 6, with 11 bases in between. Germline loops: CDR1 SQVTM, CDR2 ANQGSEA. CDR3 amino acids: CSALPMDTQYF. The CDR3 DNA follows: TGCAGCGCACTACCTATGGATACGCAGTATTTT.

The V gene is TRBV4-1, the J gene TRBJ1-2; TRBD1 aligns across 8 bases. The CDR3 is 15 residues long. V was pared by 0 bases and J by 4 bases, with 4 bases of the junction left unmatched. Germline values: CDR1 MGHRA, CDR2 YSYEKL. The CDR3: CASSQDSTGAYGYTF. CDR3 in DNA: TGCGCCAGCAGCCAAGATTCGACAGGGGCCTATGGCTACACCTTC.

This clone has more than one count but fewer than ten. The gene calls are TRBV5-5 and TRBJ2-7; TRBD1 aligns across 7 bases. Trimming at V came to 3 bases and at J to 4 bases, leaving 7 bases not matched to a gene. The CDR3 totals 14 residues. The germline V gene has CDR1 SGHKS and CDR2 YYEKEE (reference sequence). The DNA of the CDR3 is TGTGCCAGCAGCTCAATCGGGACAGTATACGAGCAGTACTTC. It encodes CASSSIGTVYEQYF.

The chain combines TRBV7-9 with TRBJ1-1; D not certain. From germline, CDR1 is SEHNR and CDR2 FQNEAQ (reference sequence). The CDR3 loop spans 15 amino acids. Trimming removed 5 bases from V and 1 base from J, with 14 bases in between. In nucleotides, the CDR3 is TGTGCCAGCAGCCCCGTTTGGGCGGAGAACACTGAAGCTTTCTTT. This encodes CASSPVWAENTEAFF.

This chain uses TRBV7-9 with TRBJ2-2; D might be TRBD1 (6 bases). Germline CDR1 is SEHNR and CDR2 is FQNEAQ (reference sequence). The V and J ends lost 8 bases and 0 bases respectively, with 10 bases between them. The CDR3 contains 14 residues. CDR3 sequence: CASYTGSNTGELFF. CDR3 bases: TGTGCCAGCTATACAGGGTCGAACACCGGGGAGCTGTTTTTT.

The CDR3 spells CASRSGGANGYTF. The CDR3 DNA is TGTGCCAGCAGATCGGGGGGGGCGAATGGCTACACCTTC. This chain joins TRBV2 and TRBJ1-2; perhaps TRBD1 as D (6 bases). Trimming took off 6 bases at V and 6 bases at J, with 14 bases between the two ends. Germline lookup yields CDR1 SNHLY and CDR2 FYNNEI. The CDR3 length is 13 residues.

The J gene is TRBJ1-1, the V gene TRBV7-3; maybe TRBD1 (5 bases). Germline lookup yields CDR1 SGHTA and CDR2 FQGTGA. Trimming removed 5 bases at V and 0 bases at J, with 16 bases between. The CDR3 has 16 amino acids. The CDR3 region is CASSGRRGRMNTEAFF. CDR3 sequence (DNA): TGTGCCAGCAGCGGACGGCGGGGACGGATGAACACTGAAGCTTTCTTT.

The rearrangement links TRBV6-6 to TRBJ1-5; 7 bases agree with TRBD1. In germline, CDR1 is MNHNY, CDR2 SVGAGI (reference sequence). CDR3 length: 14 amino acids. V was clipped by 6 bases and J by 7 bases; unmatched bases: 9. The CDR3, as DNA: TGTGCCAGCAGCCTACAGGGGCCACGACAGCCCCAGCATTTT. This sequence encodes CASSLQGPRQPQHF.

The chain uses TRBV7-9 and TRBJ2-7, with D possibly TRBD2 on 5 matching bases. Germline CDR1 reads SEHNR; CDR2 reads FQNEAQ (reference sequence). V was clipped by 5 bases and J by 1 base, with 9 bases between them. This CDR3 spans 13 amino acids. The DNA for the CDR3 is TGTGCCAGCAGCCCCGGACTGTCCTACGAGCAGTACTTC. Translated: CASSPGLSYEQYF. Full variable domain (missing parts from reference TRBV7-9 and TRBJ2-7): DTGVSQNPRHKITKRGQNVTFRCDPISEHNRLYWYRQTLGQGPEFLTYFQNEAQLEKSRLLSDRFSAERPKGSFSTLEIQRTEQGDSAMYLCASSPGLSYEQYFGPGTRLTVT.